A single sample is the source of the 13 T cell receptor beta chains below, sequenced in a study of shared clonotypes between healthy human individuals. Clones were read by immunoSEQ multiplex PCR, and TCRdb kept only the in-frame ones, dropping some. The sample records a few million clones, more than 90% being singletons. The sequencing sample was made of naive CD4+ T cells sorted from blood. The subset is: CD45RA+ positively selected. These receptors all stem from a man younger than 35 in good health.

The chain couples TRBV19 to TRBJ2-7, with 7 bases matching TRBD1. Germline CDR1 reads LNHDA; CDR2 reads SQIVND (reference sequence). CDR3 length equals 14 residues. Germline trimming cut 3 bases from V and 3 bases from J; bases unmatched to any gene: 5. The CDR3 region is CASSMGQISYEQYF. CDR3 in DNA: TGTGCCAGTAGTATGGGACAGATAAGCTACGAGCAGTACTTC.

About this clone itself: This sequence may be a read error, since a much larger clone differs from it by one base. The chain combines TRBV30 with TRBJ1-1; D may be TRBD1 (5 bases). The CDR3 totals 13 residues. CDR1 is GTSNPN and CDR2 is SVGIG in the germline V gene (reference sequence). Trimming shortened V by 1 base and J by 1 base, and 7 bases separated the two germline ends. In DNA, the CDR3 is TGTGCCTGGAGTGAACAGGAGAACACTGAAGCTTTCTTT. Translated, it gives CAWSEQENTEAFF.

CDR3 nucleotides: TGTGCCATAGGGGCCTGGGCGGGAGCCACAGATACGCAGTATTTT. It is translated as CAIGAWAGATDTQYF. V and J are TRBV7-9 and TRBJ2-3, with TRBD2 matching over 7 bases. Per germline, CDR1 SEHNR and CDR2 FQNEAQ (reference sequence). V was pared by 10 bases and J by 2 bases, with 12 bases of the junction left unmatched. The CDR3 extends over 15 amino acids.

This sequence joins TRBV10-3 and TRBJ1-1, with 11 bases lining up with TRBD1. Germline V CDR1 and CDR2: ENHRY, SYGVKD. This CDR3 has 15 amino acids. J was trimmed by 7 bases and V by 6 bases; bases with no gene match: 10. The CDR3 spells CAIRTGTGGSGEAFF. The CDR3 DNA reads TGTGCCATCAGAACCGGGACAGGGGGTTCGGGTGAAGCTTTCTTT.

This chain joins TRBV7-2 and TRBJ2-1, with no clear D. The CDR3 is 13 residues long. Per germline, CDR1 SGHTA and CDR2 FQGNSA. Trimming removed 0 bases at V and 8 bases at J, with 8 bases between. This CDR3 reads CASSLAGHYEQFF. The CDR3 DNA sequence: TGTGCCAGCAGCTTAGCAGGGCACTATGAGCAGTTCTTC.

The rearrangement links TRBV5-1 to TRBJ1-1; a weak D match, TRBD1 (6 bases). Per germline, CDR1 SGHRS and CDR2 YFSETQ. Trimming left V 5 bases short and J 1 base short, with 9 bases between. The CDR3 has 13 residues. The CDR3 bases are TGCGCCAGCAGTGGACAGCAGAACACTGAAGCTTTCTTT. It yields the protein CASSGQQNTEAFF.

The chain combines TRBV9 with TRBJ2-5, with TRBD2 matching over 11 bases. J lost 4 bases, V lost 4 bases, and 3 bases had no gene match. The V gene's germline CDR1 is SGDLS and CDR2 YYNGEE. This CDR3 comprises 14 residues. The CDR3 DNA reads as TGTGCCAGCAGCTTGACTAGCGGGGTAGAGACCCAGTACTTC. Amino acids: CASSLTSGVETQYF.

A single count supports this clone. The V call is TRBV7-2, the J call TRBJ2-7; D unresolved. V was trimmed by 1 base and J by 10 bases, leaving 14 bases between them. The CDR3 length is 13 residues. Germline V gene lookup returns CDR1 SGHTA and CDR2 FQGNSA. The CDR3 here is CASSLEGYPKQYF. As DNA, the CDR3 is TGTGCCAGCAGCTTAGAGGGCTACCCGAAACAGTACTTC.

V and J are TRBV6-6 and TRBJ2-1; 7 bases map to TRBD1. Germline V lookup: CDR1 MNHNY, CDR2 SVGAGI (reference sequence). With V trimmed by 0 bases and J by 0 bases, 2 bases remained unmatched. The length of the CDR3 is 16 residues. The CDR3 loop reads CASSYSGQSSYNEQFF. Here the CDR3 DNA reads TGTGCCAGCAGTTACTCGGGACAGAGCTCCTACAATGAGCAGTTCTTC.

Only one count was recorded for this clone. The rearrangement joins TRBV4-1 to TRBJ2-1, with 7 bases fitting TRBD1. The CDR3 runs 12 residues. CDR1 is MGHRA, CDR2 YSYEKL, per germline. With V trimmed by 3 bases and J by 13 bases, 6 bases remained unmatched. CDR3 amino acids: CASSHIQGEQFF. CDR3 DNA: TGCGCCAGCAGCCATATTCAGGGGGAACAGTTCTTC.

The gene calls are TRBV23-1 and TRBJ2-4; D unresolved. Being an ORF, TRBV23-1 has a function that is uncertain. Trimming cost V 0 bases and J 0 bases, with 12 bases left between them. CDR3 length: 17 amino acids. This chain's CDR3 is CASSQSRQPLAKNIQYF. CDR3 nucleotide sequence: TGCGCCAGCAGTCAATCCAGGCAGCCCCTAGCCAAAAACATTCAGTACTTC.

This clone was observed a single time. V and J are TRBV27 and TRBJ2-5, with 13 bases fitting TRBD2. V lost 3 bases to trimming and J lost 4 bases; unmatched junction nucleotides: 11. The germline V gene encodes CDR1 MNHEY and CDR2 SMNVEV (reference sequence). This CDR3 region has 18 residues. The CDR3 DNA is TGTGCCAGCAGTTTGAGTGCAACTAGCGGGGGGGCTCGAGAGACCCAGTACTTC. It is translated as CASSLSATSGGARETQYF.

The table lists this clone with a count of one. At one boundary the junction diverges from the germline segment, which might be a read error. The chain's CDR3 is CASSDPAANYGHTF. Here the CDR3 DNA reads TGTGCCAGCAGTGATCCCGCAGCTAACTATGGCCACACCTTC. V usage is TRBV25-1 and J usage is TRBJ1-2; D is undetermined. The germline gives CDR1 MGHDK, CDR2 SYGVNS. This CDR3 is built from 14 residues.